This is a list of T cell receptor beta chains from one sample in a study of long-term antiretroviral therapy in people with HIV. Method: immunoSEQ multiplex PCR; TCRdb's copy keeps in-frame clones and lacks some. The sample consists of some 40,000 clones, approximately 87% of them appearing once. The material sequenced was unsorted PBMCs, taken 1.2 years after starting antiretroviral therapy. The receptors were sampled from a woman aged 50 to 65 with HIV. CDR3s include the opening cysteine and the closing phenylalanine or tryptophan. The order of the fields is J gene, clone size, V gene, D gene, CDR3 protein, CDR3 DNA. The D gene is left open where the match is weak. Clone size, where shown, is once, few, many, or a class for clones that have expanded.

j_call: TRBJ2-5; clone_size: NA; v_call: TRBV25-1; d_call: TRBD1; cdr3_aa: CASSDAGTGVGRETQYF; cdr3_nt: TGTGCCAGCAGTGATGCCGGGACAGGGGTAGGGAGAGAGACCCAGTACTTC
j_call: TRBJ1-4; clone_size: NA; v_call: TRBV30; d_call: TRBD1; cdr3_aa: CAWSTGTGGSLNEKLFF; cdr3_nt: TGTGCCTGGAGTACCGGGACAGGAGGGTCCCTTAATGAAAAACTGTTTTTT
j_call: TRBJ2-5; clone_size: once; v_call: TRBV30; d_call: NA; cdr3_aa: CAWRGLPQETQYF; cdr3_nt: TGTGCCTGGAGGGGGCTACCCCAAGAGACCCAGTACTTC
j_call: TRBJ1-1; clone_size: NA; v_call: TRBV11-3; d_call: TRBD1; cdr3_aa: CASSRDRNTEAFF; cdr3_nt: TGTGCCAGCAGCAGGGACAGGAACACTGAAGCTTTCTTT
j_call: TRBJ2-5; clone_size: NA; v_call: TRBV30; d_call: NA; cdr3_aa: CAWLRDHQETQYF; cdr3_nt: TGTGCCTGGCTCCGGGACCATCAAGAGACCCAGTACTTC
j_call: TRBJ2-2; clone_size: NA; v_call: TRBV7-6; d_call: NA; cdr3_aa: CASSIRTEGTGELFF; cdr3_nt: TGTGCCAGCAGCATAAGGACTGAGGGCACCGGGGAGCTGTTTTTT
j_call: TRBJ2-2; clone_size: NA; v_call: TRBV18; d_call: NA; cdr3_aa: CASSPDTPGELFF; cdr3_nt: TGTGCCAGCTCACCAGACACCCCCGGGGAGCTGTTTTTT
j_call: TRBJ1-5; clone_size: NA; v_call: TRBV18; d_call: TRBD1; cdr3_aa: CASSPWDRGVQPQHF; cdr3_nt: TGTGCCAGCTCACCGTGGGACAGGGGCGTCCAGCCCCAGCATTTT
j_call: TRBJ2-5; clone_size: once; v_call: TRBV7-3; d_call: NA; cdr3_aa: CASSPGSSETQYF; cdr3_nt: TGTGCCAGCAGCCCCGGGAGCTCAGAGACCCAGTACTTC
j_call: TRBJ1-3; clone_size: NA; v_call: TRBV6-1; d_call: NA; cdr3_aa: CASSEFPIGESSGNTIYF; cdr3_nt: TGTGCCAGCAGTGAATTCCCCATAGGGGAGAGCTCTGGAAACACCATATATTTT
j_call: TRBJ2-5; clone_size: NA; v_call: TRBV5-1; d_call: NA; cdr3_aa: CASSPRVGQETQYF; cdr3_nt: TGCGCCAGCAGCCCCCGTGTGGGACAAGAGACCCAGTACTTC
j_call: TRBJ1-1; clone_size: NA; v_call: TRBV2; d_call: NA; cdr3_aa: CASSAVNMNTEAFF; cdr3_nt: TGTGCCAGCAGTGCGGTCAACATGAACACTGAAGCTTTCTTT
j_call: TRBJ2-7; clone_size: once; v_call: TRBV7-8; d_call: TRBD2; cdr3_aa: CASSFLAGETYEQYF; cdr3_nt: TGTGCCAGCAGCTTTTTAGCGGGGGAAACCTACGAGCAGTACTTC
j_call: TRBJ2-3; clone_size: once; v_call: TRBV7-9; d_call: TRBD1; cdr3_aa: CASSRTGDTQYF; cdr3_nt: TGTGCCAGCAGCCGGACAGGGGATACGCAGTATTTT
j_call: TRBJ1-4; clone_size: NA; v_call: TRBV6-1; d_call: NA; cdr3_aa: CASSENGVENILRFF; cdr3_nt: TGTGCCAGCAGTGAAAATGGGGTCGAGAATATCCTAAGGTTTTTT
j_call: TRBJ2-2; clone_size: NA; v_call: TRBV7-2; d_call: NA; cdr3_aa: CASSLGGAMIGELFF; cdr3_nt: TGTGCCAGCAGCTTAGGGGGCGCAATGATCGGGGAGCTGTTTTTT
j_call: TRBJ2-3; clone_size: NA; v_call: TRBV7-2; d_call: TRBD2; cdr3_aa: CASSLDAGGLTDTQYF; cdr3_nt: TGTGCCAGCAGCTTAGACGCGGGGGGACTCACAGATACGCAGTATTTT